Sequencing of this T cell receptor beta chain was carried out in a study of graft-versus-host responses after intestinal transplantation. At the level of the study: Transplantation in recipients was multivisceral, liver-intestinal, or isolated intestinal.

Comments on this clone: What it binds is unknown.

Measured with immunoSEQ multiplex PCR; TCRdb has only the in-frame clones, and not every one. The sample includes more than 80,000 clones, roughly 91% seen only once; the top ten take approximately 0.34%. Study outcomes and limitations: Allografts carried high graft-versus-host to host-versus-graft clonal ratios in patients having graft-donor T cell macrochimerism. Recipient-marrow GvH clones were detected, some having first appeared in ileum or blood.

Sequenced here: unstimulated CD4+ T cells sorted from spleen or lymph node cells, sampled before intestinal transplant. The sequence was obtained from a human donor who received an intestinal transplant.

CDR3 loop: CASSVAPDRGNIQYF. The DNA for the CDR3 is TGTGCCAGCAGCGTAGCTCCAGACAGGGGGAACATTCAGTACTTC. V is TRBV9 and J is TRBJ2-4; 9 positions agree with TRBD1. This CDR3 has 15 amino acids. J gave up 7 bases and V 0 bases, and 5 bases lay outside the gene matches. Germline V gene sequence: CDR1 SGDLS, CDR2 YYNGEE.